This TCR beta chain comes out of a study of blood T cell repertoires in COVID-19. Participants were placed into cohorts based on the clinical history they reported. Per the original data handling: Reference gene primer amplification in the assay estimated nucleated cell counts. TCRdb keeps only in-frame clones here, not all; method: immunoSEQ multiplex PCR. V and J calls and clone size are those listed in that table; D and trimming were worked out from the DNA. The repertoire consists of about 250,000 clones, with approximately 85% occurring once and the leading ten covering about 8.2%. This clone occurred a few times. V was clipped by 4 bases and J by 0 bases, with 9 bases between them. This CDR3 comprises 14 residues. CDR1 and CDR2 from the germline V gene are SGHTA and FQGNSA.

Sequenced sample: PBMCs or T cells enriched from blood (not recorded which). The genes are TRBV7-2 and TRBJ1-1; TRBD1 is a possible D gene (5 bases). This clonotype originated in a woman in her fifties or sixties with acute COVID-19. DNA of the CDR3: TGTGCCAGCAGCTCCTCGACAGTGAACACTGAAGCTTTCTTT. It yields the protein CASSSSTVNTEAFF. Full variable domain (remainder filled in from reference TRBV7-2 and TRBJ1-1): GAGVSQSPSNKVTEKGKDVELRCDPISGHTALYWYRQSLGQGLEFLIYFQGNSAPDKSGLPSDRFSAERTGGSVSTLTIQRTQQEDSAVYLCASSSSTVNTEAFFGQGTRLTVV.